The 9 T cell receptor beta chains given below trace back to one sample, sequenced in a study of persistence of HIV-infected CD4 T cells (dated by TCRdb to the early 2020s). The immunoSEQ hsTCRB assay version 4, run in survey mode, was used to sequence TCRbeta repertoires from genomic DNA. TCRdb carries this immuneACCESS record with in-frame sequences only. Its versions omit some clonotypes, under half of them owing to an unresolved V gene in the studies checked, with the rest unexplained. The sample records more than 30,000 clones, roughly 82% of which are singletons. 15% to 20% of the sample is in the top ten clones. These receptors have no identified antigens. This sample's treatment or condition label indicates: suppressive antiretroviral therapy. A pool of overlapping HIV-1 Gag 15-mer peptides, at about 0.99 ug per peptide per mL, was used to stimulate the cells. Memory populations depleted of antigen-responding cells were obtained by sorting nonresponding CD40L-negative CD69-negative CD45RO-high memory CD4+ T cells.

The sample was CD4+ T cells sorted from PBMCs after roughly 18-hour stimulation, taken from a patient who received antiretroviral therapy. The cell subset or site label on this specimen signifies: CD40L-CD69- CD45RO-high memory CD4 T cells not responding to Gag peptides. The origin of the receptors is an adult woman with HIV who was CMV-seropositive.

This clone was found a few times. The chain couples TRBV3-1 (or the pseudogene TRBV3-2) to TRBJ2-2; 11 bases align to TRBD2. This CDR3 is built from 16 residues. The junction had 7 bases not matched to a gene; V was cut back by 4 bases and J by 6 bases. Germline CDR1 LGHDT, CDR2 YNNKEL (reference sequence). The CDR3 loop reads CASSPTSGREAGELFF. The CDR3 DNA sequence: TGTGCCAGCAGCCCCACTAGCGGGAGAGAGGCCGGGGAGCTGTTTTTT.

The chain employs TRBV10-3 and TRBJ2-4; D gene uncertain. The CDR3 loop spans 15 amino acids. CDR1 is ENHRY and CDR2 is SYGVKD in the germline V gene. V lost 2 bases, J lost 0 bases, and 8 bases lay in between. DNA of the CDR3: TGTGCCATCAGTGAGGGTTGGTCAGCCAAAAACATTCAGTACTTC. Protein sequence: CAISEGWSAKNIQYF.

The sample holds one count of this clone. CDR3 amino acids: CASSQTHSAHQPQHF. DNA for the CDR3: TGTGCCAGCAGTCAGACCCACAGTGCACATCAGCCCCAGCATTTT. V and J are TRBV27 and TRBJ1-5; unclear D gene. CDR1 and CDR2 from the germline V gene are MNHEY and SMNVEV (reference sequence). This CDR3 is 15 amino acids long. V lost 5 bases and J 5 bases, leaving 16 bases between the germline ends.

The V call is TRBV19, the J call TRBJ2-3, with D unresolved. In germline, CDR1 is LNHDA, CDR2 SQIVND (reference sequence). V lost 3 bases and J 2 bases, leaving 9 bases between the germline ends. CDR3 length equals 14 residues. The CDR3 is CASSITLNTDTQYF. The CDR3 DNA follows: TGTGCCAGTAGTATTACCCTAAACACAGATACGCAGTATTTT.

CDR3 coding DNA: TGCGCCAGCAGCCATGGGGACAGGTGGGAGCAGTACTTC. Translation gives CASSHGDRWEQYF. The chain employs TRBV4-1 and TRBJ2-7; 8 positions agree with TRBD1. CDR3 size: 13 residues. V was clipped by 3 bases and J by 7 bases; unmatched bases: 5. CDR1 MGHRA and CDR2 YSYEKL come from the germline V gene.

The chain carries TRBV19 and TRBJ1-5; D is unresolved. The V gene's germline CDR1 is LNHDA and CDR2 SQIVND (reference sequence). The CDR3 extends over 14 amino acids. Trimming pared 5 bases from V and 4 bases from J, leaving 12 bases between. The CDR3 nucleotides read TGTGCCAGTAGTCTAGTGACGGCTAATCAGCCCCAGCATTTT. Translated: CASSLVTANQPQHF. The full variable domain, its missing parts supplied by reference TRBV19 and TRBJ1-5, is DGGITQSPKYLFRKEGQNVTLSCEQNLNHDAMYWYRQDPGQGLRLIYYSQIVNDFQKGDIAEGYSVSREKKESFPLTVTSAQKNPTAFYLCASSLVTANQPQHFGDGTRLSIL.

The chain joins TRBV7-8 to TRBJ2-7, with D perhaps matching TRBD1 (6 bases). V dropped 0 bases and J dropped 2 bases, with 14 bases sitting between them. This CDR3 has 16 residues. The germline V gene has CDR1 SGHVS and CDR2 FQNEAQ. CDR3 nucleotide sequence: TGTGCCAGCAGCTTAGCGATTGCAGGGGAGACCTACGAGCAGTACTTC. Amino acids: CASSLAIAGETYEQYF.

In nucleotides, the CDR3 is TGTGCCAGCAGCCTATACTCAGCGAACACTGAAGCTTTCTTT. Protein: CASSLYSANTEAFF. This chain links TRBV14 with TRBJ1-1; no reliable D call. V lost 4 bases and J 1 base, leaving 10 bases between the germline ends. Germline assignment: CDR1 SGHDN and CDR2 FVKESK. CDR3 length: 14 amino acids.

The chain is built from TRBV7-2 and TRBJ2-5; no reliable D call. This CDR3 comprises 15 residues. The V gene lost 4 bases and the J gene lost 5 bases, with 17 bases spanning the gap. The V gene's germline CDR1 is SGHTA and CDR2 FQGNSA. DNA of the CDR3: TGTGCCAGCAGCTCGTCCGGTGGGAAACGGGAGACCCAGTACTTC. This translates into CASSSSGGKRETQYF.